The entry that follows covers one TCR beta chain sequence. Germline assignment: CDR1 SQVTM and CDR2 ANQGSEA. The CDR3 consists of 16 residues. The data originate from a study of T cells expressing NK-cell markers. Across the whole study: The TCR beta repertoires originated in sorted CD3+CD56+NKG2C+, CD3+CD56+NKG2C- and CD3+CD56-NKG2C+ T cells.

TCRdb reprocessed the 5' RACE reads, keeping one entry per CDR3 protein, no DNA. This sample contains roughly 390,000 distinct CDR3 sequences. This TCR was recovered from a woman aged 45-59 years in good health. Specimen: blood T cells: a sorted CD56 or NKG2C T cell subset, CD4+ or CD8+ T cells, or bulk PBMC T cells (not recorded which). This chain joins TRBV29-1 and TRBJ2-3; the D gene TCRdb calls, TRBD2, cannot be checked with no DNA. The CDR3 is CSVLAGDEGSTDTQYF.